The entry that follows covers one T cell receptor (beta chain) sequence. Per the authors' pipeline: For nucleated cells, counts were estimated from reference gene primer amplification. Generated by immunoSEQ multiplex PCR, the TCRdb table keeps only in-frame clones and is missing some. V and J calls and clone size come straight from that table; D and trimming were deduced from the DNA. The sample gives a few hundred thousand clones, around 88% of which show up once; around 13% is in the top ten. The entry originates in a study of blood T cell repertoires in COVID-19. About the research overall: The United States, Italy and Spain supplied acute and convalescent COVID-19 samples. T cells, B-cell-depleted T cells, or PBMCs provided the cDNA or gDNA that served as material.

The sequenced sample consisted of peripheral blood. This TCR was recovered from a woman between 45 and 65 years old with COVID-19, enrolled during active disease.

CDR3 amino acids: CASSLRLAGDEQYF. The CDR3 nucleotides read TGTGCCAGCAGTCTTCGACTAGCGGGGGATGAGCAGTACTTC. This chain uses TRBV6-5 with TRBJ2-7, with TRBD2 matching over 12 bases. Looked up from germline, CDR1 is MNHEY and CDR2 is SVGAGI. The J segment lost 7 bases and the V segment lost 5 bases, leaving 6 bases of the junction unmatched. The CDR3 length is 14 residues.